Listed below are T cell receptor beta chains from one sample, sequenced in a study of blood T cell repertoires in COVID-19. The assay was immunoSEQ multiplex PCR, and TCRdb's table has in-frame clones only and misses some. The sample carries over 300,000 clones, 85% recorded once. Sequencing was done on a sample of peripheral blood. These TCRs come from a human donor in a cohort sampled during active COVID-19. The conserved cysteine and the conserved F or W are not part of the CDR3 here. A D gene is named only where the DNA matches it firmly.

ASSSDRGHQPQH	TRBJ1-5	TRBD1	TRBV5-5
ASDVQGNYGYT	TRBJ1-2	NA	TRBV6-5
ASSLFPFQQY	TRBJ2-7	NA	TRBV7-9
ASSFPFGNEQF	TRBJ2-1	NA	TRBV12-3/TRBV12-4
ASSPNARQNTEAF	TRBJ1-1	NA	TRBV3-1/TRBV3-2
ASSQGDRYQPQH	TRBJ1-5	TRBD1	TRBV3-1/TRBV3-2
ASSPPGSGGTDTQY	TRBJ2-3	TRBD2	TRBV18
ASTLNRVSNEKLF	TRBJ1-4	NA	TRBV7-3
ASSFRGVLVNEQF	TRBJ2-1	TRBD2	TRBV5-6
ATGTGGRNQPQH	TRBJ1-5	TRBD1	TRBV24-1